Below are 19 T cell receptor beta chains sequenced from a single sample in a study of T cells in Graves' hyperthyroidism and ophthalmopathy. Amplified TCR beta CDR3 regions derived from RNA transcripts. The primer set for the first-round RT-PCR of the TCR CDR3 was HTBI. Using its own MiXCR run on the multiplex PCR reads, TCRdb lists one record per CDR3 protein. The sample holds about 350,000 distinct CDR3 sequences, about 15% seen once. The sequenced sample was blood. The receptors stem from a woman aged 60-75 years with Graves' ophthalmopathy.

The table lists this clonotype with many counts. This chain uses TRBV20-1 with TRBJ2-3; possible D gene TRBD2, 5 bases. V lost 6 bases and J lost 1, with 8 bases in between. Germline V gene sequence: CDR1 DFQATT, CDR2 SNEGSKA (reference sequence). There are 12 residues in the CDR3. The CDR3 spells CSAEEGTDTQYF. The CDR3 DNA reads as TGCAGTGCGGAGGAGGGCACAGATACGCAGTATTTT.

For this clonotype: This may be a read error: a much more frequent sequence differs by one nucleotide. The V and J genes are TRBV6-1 and TRBJ2-5, with 8 bases identical to TRBD2. This CDR3 is 13 amino acids long. The J segment lost 9 bases and the V segment lost 10 bases, leaving 13 bases of the junction unmatched. Germline V gene sequence: CDR1 MNHNS, CDR2 SASEGT. CDR3 residues: CATAGLLREAQYF. The CDR3 DNA follows: TGTGCCACTGCGGGACTCCTGCGGGAGGCCCAGTACTTC.

This clonotype came up many times. V and J are TRBV3-1 and TRBJ2-2; tentatively, D is TRBD1 or TRBD2 (5 bases each). The CDR3 totals 15 residues. Per germline, CDR1 LGHDT and CDR2 YNNKEL (reference sequence). The V end was cut by 1 base, the J end by 2 bases, with 8 bases between. CDR3 region: CASSQAGPNTGELFF. For the CDR3, the DNA is TGTGCCAGCAGCCAAGCGGGACCTAACACCGGGGAGCTGTTTTTT.

Note on this clonotype: A much larger clone lies a single base off, so this may be a read error. V and J are TRBV12-3 or TRBV12-4 and TRBJ2-7, with TRBD2 matching 10 bases. CDR3 length equals 17 residues. V trimming: 3 bases; J trimming: 4 bases; junction bases outside the gene matches: 12. CDR3 sequence: CASSFQSSGRAVYEQYF. CDR3 bases: TGTGCCAGCAGTTTCCAATCAAGCGGGAGGGCAGTTTACGAGCAGTACTTC.

This chain links TRBV5-1 with TRBJ2-6; D is undetermined. Germline V gives CDR1 SGHRS, CDR2 YFSETQ. The germline V and J ends were trimmed by 4 bases and 0 bases, with 5 bases remaining between them. This CDR3 contains 14 residues. As DNA, the CDR3 is TGCGCCAGCAGCAAAGACTCTGGGGCCAACGTCCTGACTTTC. Translation gives CASSKDSGANVLTF.

There are many counts of this clonotype. The rearrangement uses TRBV20-1 and TRBJ1-5; D not certain. The CDR3 consists of 13 residues. V shed 3 bases and J shed 2 bases, with 8 bases lying between them. Germline CDR1 and CDR2: DFQATT and SNEGSKA (reference sequence). The CDR3 coding sequence is TGCAGTGCTAGTGTGCTGGGCAATCAGCCCCAGCATTTT. Translation gives CSASVLGNQPQHF.

The rearrangement uses TRBV10-3 and TRBJ2-4; no clear D gene. The CDR3 spans 12 residues. Trimming removed 4 bases at V and 6 bases at J, with 7 bases between. Germline loops: CDR1 ENHRY, CDR2 SYGVKD. Here the CDR3 reads CAISVDGNIQYF. CDR3 bases: TGTGCCATCAGTGTGGACGGAAACATTCAGTACTTC.

This clonotype was detected many times. This rearrangement joins TRBV20-1 to TRBJ2-1, with 7 bases that match TRBD2. CDR1 and CDR2 (germline): DFQATT, SNEGSKA (reference sequence). The CDR3 sequence is 15 residues long. V trimming: 5 bases; J trimming: 2 bases; junction bases outside the gene matches: 9. This CDR3 reads CSADQRTRAYNEQFF. The CDR3 DNA follows: TGCAGTGCTGACCAACGGACTAGGGCCTACAATGAGCAGTTCTTC.

The chain has TRBV5-1 and TRBJ2-3; 7 nucleotides match TRBD2. CDR1 and CDR2 from the germline V gene are SGHRS and YFSETQ. The V segment lost 3 bases and the J segment 4 bases; nucleotides outside the gene matches: 11. The CDR3 spans 16 residues. The CDR3 loop reads CASSSMAGVVSDTQYF. The CDR3 DNA sequence: TGCGCCAGCAGCTCCATGGCGGGAGTGGTATCAGATACGCAGTATTTT.

At least ten counts were recorded for this clonotype. Written as DNA, the CDR3 is TGTGCCAGCAGCCAAGACCCAGGACAGGGAGAGACCCAGTACTTC. Its protein product is CASSQDPGQGETQYF. The chain links TRBV3-1 to TRBJ2-5, with 8 bases identical to TRBD1. The CDR3 loop spans 15 amino acids. Germline loops: CDR1 LGHDT, CDR2 YNNKEL (reference sequence). The ends lost 0 bases at V and 4 bases at J; junction bases unmatched: 4.

This clonotype was observed many times. The rearrangement links TRBV4-1 to TRBJ2-7; 11 nucleotides line up with TRBD1. CDR3 length: 16 amino acids. The J segment lost 3 bases and the V segment lost 0 bases, leaving 4 bases of the junction unmatched. Germline CDR1 is MGHRA and CDR2 is YSYEKL. This CDR3 is CASSQDSGTGGYEQYF. For the CDR3, the DNA is TGCGCCAGCAGCCAAGACTCCGGGACAGGGGGCTACGAGCAGTACTTC.

The chain couples TRBV2 to TRBJ2-1, with 8 bases fitting TRBD1. V lost 3 bases, J lost 10 bases, and 5 bases stayed unmatched. The CDR3 totals 13 residues. CDR1 SNHLY and CDR2 FYNNEI come from the germline V gene. CDR3 protein: CASSEVRGQEQFF. The CDR3 DNA reads as TGTGCCAGCAGTGAGGTCAGGGGGCAAGAGCAGTTCTTC. Full variable domain (rest looked up from reference TRBV2 and TRBJ2-1): EPEVTQTPSHQVTQMGQEVILRCVPISNHLYFYWYRQILGQKVEFLVSFYNNEISEKSEIFDDQFSVERPDGSNFTLKIRSTKLEDSAMYFCASSEVRGQEQFFGPGTRLTVL.

This chain uses TRBV6-1 with TRBJ2-7; 9 positions agree with TRBD1. This CDR3 spans 15 amino acids. Trimming removed 6 bases from V and 2 bases from J; junction bases left unmatched: 8. Germline values: CDR1 MNHNS, CDR2 SASEGT. The CDR3 sequence is CASRIRDRATYEQYF. The CDR3 nucleotides are TGTGCCAGCAGGATCCGGGACAGGGCCACCTACGAGCAGTACTTC.

There are many counts of this clonotype. The J gene is TRBJ2-5, the V gene TRBV11-2, with D unresolved. Germline V gives CDR1 SGHAT, CDR2 FQNNGV. The germline V and J ends were trimmed by 5 bases and 0 bases, with 4 bases remaining between them. The CDR3 consists of 12 residues. Here the CDR3 reads CASSINQETQYF. CDR3 coding DNA: TGTGCCAGCAGCATCAACCAAGAGACCCAGTACTTC.

This clonotype was found many times. The rearrangement uses TRBV5-5 and TRBJ1-6, with unresolved D. Germline CDR1 reads SGHKS; CDR2 reads YYEKEE (reference sequence). Trimming removed 0 bases from V and 0 bases from J, with 10 bases in between. This CDR3 contains 17 residues. The CDR3 sequence is CASSLVGRSSYNSPLHF. The CDR3 DNA sequence: TGTGCCAGCAGCTTGGTCGGCAGGAGCTCCTATAATTCACCCCTCCACTTT.

V is TRBV9 and J is TRBJ2-6; D gene unclear. V lost 3 bases to trimming and J lost 0 bases, with 7 bases between them. The CDR3 is 15 amino acids. CDR1 is SGDLS and CDR2 is YYNGEE in the germline V gene. This CDR3 is CASSEGSSGANVLTF. The CDR3, as DNA: TGTGCCAGCAGCGAGGGAAGCTCTGGGGCCAACGTCCTGACTTTC.

This clonotype was seen ten or more times. V usage is TRBV20-1 and J usage is TRBJ2-1; TRBD2 matches at 7 bases. The CDR3 is made up of 16 amino acids. Germline-derived CDR1 and CDR2 are DFQATT and SNEGSKA (reference sequence). V lost 6 bases, J lost 0 bases, and 11 bases stayed unmatched. The CDR3 protein is CSATTGTKHSYNEQFF. The DNA of the CDR3 is TGCAGTGCCACAACCGGGACTAAACACTCCTACAATGAGCAGTTCTTC.

The table lists this clonotype with many counts. Written as DNA, the CDR3 is TGCGCCAGCAGCACTCAGTCTAGCAGAAACAATGAGCAGTTCTTC. Translated, it gives CASSTQSSRNNEQFF. The V call is TRBV5-1, the J call TRBJ2-1; D is perhaps TRBD2 (5 bases). The V end lost 4 bases, the J end lost 5 bases, and 16 bases lay between the germline ends. Germline CDR1 and CDR2: SGHRS and YFSETQ. CDR3 size: 15 residues.

A few counts support this clonotype. V is TRBV2 and J is TRBJ1-5; 7 bases align to TRBD1. From germline, CDR1 is SNHLY and CDR2 FYNNEI. V lost 4 bases to trimming and J lost 10 bases; unmatched junction nucleotides: 10. The CDR3 totals 14 residues. As DNA, the CDR3 is TGTGCCAGCAGTGGTCCGGGACAGAACCTTCCCCAGCATTTT. Residues: CASSGPGQNLPQHF.